This T cell receptor (beta chain) was captured in a study of long-term antiretroviral therapy in people with HIV. The overall study: The study's earliest collections predate the 2015 immediate-ART recommendation by about a decade. The study's findings and limits: The study found narrower CDR3 length ranges in HIV repertoires than in controls. With ART, diversity went up but was still lower than in transplant donor controls.

The germline V and J ends were trimmed by 2 bases and 3 bases, with 17 bases remaining between them. CDR1 is SGHRS, CDR2 YFSETQ, per germline. CDR3 length equals 16 residues. The assay used was immunoSEQ (version v3.0), run at survey level. The repertoire was sequenced with immunoSEQ multiplex PCR; TCRdb's copy has only in-frame clones and lacks some. The sample lists approximately 25,000 clones, approximately 87% occurring once. As regards this clone: As yet, its antigen is unknown.

The sequencing used unsorted PBMCs, collected 4.8 to 5 years after starting antiretroviral therapy. This TCR came from a man aged 40-49 years with HIV. The chain couples TRBV5-1 to TRBJ1-2, with a tentative D call TRBD1 (5 bases). CDR3 sequence (DNA): TGCGCCAGCAGCTTCCCTCTCGGGGGAGGTTACTATGGCTACACCTTC. Protein product: CASSFPLGGGYYGYTF. The entire variable domain, with the rest obtained from reference TRBV5-1 and TRBJ1-2, is as follows: KAGVTQTPRYLIKTRGQQVTLSCSPISGHRSVSWYQQTPGQGLQFLFEYFSETQRNKGNFPGRFSGRQFSNSRSEMNVSTLELGDSALYLCASSFPLGGGYYGYTFGSGTRLTVV.